These 3 T cell receptor beta chains share one sample of origin, sequenced in a study of CD8+ T cells in alopecia areata. Following extraction, RNA underwent reverse transcription to cDNA, which served as the sequencing template. Profiled with immunoSEQ multiplex PCR; TCRdb holds only in-frame clones, not every one. The table lists about 180,000 clones, around 51% of them singletons. Treatment indicated: oral pan-JAK inhibitor, 5-10 mg twice daily. The input for sequencing was CD8+ T cells sorted from blood, taken at approximately week 52, from a patient treated with tofacitinib. These receptors originate from a human donor with alopecia areata.

The chain has TRBV9 and TRBJ1-2, with no clear D. This CDR3 spans 15 amino acids. V was trimmed by 0 bases and J by 1 base, leaving 10 bases between them. Germline-derived CDR1 and CDR2 are SGDLS and YYNGEE. CDR3 sequence: CASSVDTSVNYGYTF. The DNA of the CDR3 is TGTGCCAGCAGCGTAGACACGAGCGTTAACTATGGCTACACCTTC.

V is TRBV5-4 and J is TRBJ1-1; D remains ambiguous. CDR1 is SGHNT and CDR2 is YYREEE in the germline V gene (reference sequence). The CDR3 sequence is 15 residues long. V was clipped by 4 bases and J by 3 bases, with 16 bases between them. The CDR3, as DNA: TGTGCCAGCAGCGGAGAAACGGGGAAATACACTGAAGCTTTCTTT. This gives the protein CASSGETGKYTEAFF.

This clone was recorded a few times. The rearrangement uses TRBV29-1 and TRBJ2-1; either TRBD1 or TRBD2 may fit D (6 bases each). V lost 3 bases and J 0 bases, leaving 18 bases between the germline ends. This CDR3 is 17 amino acids long. Germline CDR1 and CDR2: SQVTM and ANQGSEA. CDR3 sequence reads: CSVEGHQGGSSYNEQFF. DNA for the CDR3: TGCAGCGTTGAGGGCCACCAAGGGGGGAGCTCCTACAATGAGCAGTTCTTC.